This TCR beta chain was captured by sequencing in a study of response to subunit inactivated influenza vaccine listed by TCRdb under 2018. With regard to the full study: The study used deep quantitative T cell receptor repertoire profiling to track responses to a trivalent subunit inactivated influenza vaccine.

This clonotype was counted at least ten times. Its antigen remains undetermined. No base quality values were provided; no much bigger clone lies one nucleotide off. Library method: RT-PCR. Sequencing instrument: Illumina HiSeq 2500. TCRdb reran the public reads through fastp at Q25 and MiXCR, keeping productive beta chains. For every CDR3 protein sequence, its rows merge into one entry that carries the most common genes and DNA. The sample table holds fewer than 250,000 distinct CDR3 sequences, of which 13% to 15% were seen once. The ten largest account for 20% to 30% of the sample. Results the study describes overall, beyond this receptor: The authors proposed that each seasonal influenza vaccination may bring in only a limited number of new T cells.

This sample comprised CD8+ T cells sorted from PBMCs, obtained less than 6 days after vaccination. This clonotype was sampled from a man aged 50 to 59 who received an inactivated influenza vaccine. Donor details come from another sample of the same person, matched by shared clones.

At the DNA level, the sequence is TGTGCCAGCAGCCCCACAGACTACGAGCAGTACTTC. This is translated as CASSPTDYEQYF. This sequence uses TRBV6-6 and TRBJ2-7; the D gene is not confidently resolved. CDR1 and CDR2, looked up from the germline V gene (reference sequence), are MNHNY and SVGAGI. The CDR3 spans 12 residues, from the cysteine through the phenylalanine. The read is trimmed to its CDR3 DNA, 36 bases read in frame from base 1. Trimming takes 6 bases from V and 3 bases from J, and the germline ends sit 9 bases apart.